The 5 T cell receptor beta chains below come from one sample, sequenced in a study of blood T cell repertoires in COVID-19. Assay used: immunoSEQ multiplex PCR; TCRdb lists only in-frame clones, some missing. Of about 140,000 clones listed, roughly 90% are singletons. Input material: peripheral blood. These receptors all come from a human donor in a cohort sampled during active COVID-19.

The genes are TRBV5-4 and TRBJ2-7; the D is unclear. In germline, CDR1 is SGHNT, CDR2 YYREEE (reference sequence). The V and J ends lost 4 bases and 5 bases respectively, with 13 bases between them. The CDR3 covers 13 residues. Here the CDR3 DNA reads TGTGCCAGCAGCCCCCCCTCGACTGACGAGCAGTACTTC. This codes for CASSPPSTDEQYF.

V usage is TRBV13 and J usage is TRBJ1-2; 8 bases are shared with TRBD1. Germline CDR1 and CDR2: PRHDT and FYEKMQ (reference sequence). This CDR3 has 15 residues. Trimming cost V 5 bases and J 2 bases; bases outside gene matches: 7. DNA for the CDR3: TGTGCCAGCAGCCCAGGGGGCTCACCCAACTATGGCTACACCTTC. This sequence encodes CASSPGGSPNYGYTF. Combining the CDR3 with reference TRBV13 and TRBJ1-2 gives the whole variable domain AAGVIQSPRHLIKEKRETATLKCYPIPRHDTVYWYQQGPGQDPQFLISFYEKMQSDKGSIPDRFSAQQFSDYHSELNMSSLELGDSALYFCASSPGGSPNYGYTFGSGTRLTVV.

The sample holds a few counts of this clone. The genes are TRBV6-6 and TRBJ1-2; no firm D call. Trimming left V 2 bases short and J 8 bases short, with 15 bases between. This CDR3 comprises 14 residues. The germline V gene has CDR1 MNHNY and CDR2 SVGAGI (reference sequence). Written as DNA, the CDR3 is TGTGCCAGCAGTTACGACGGCGCTCTGGGCGGCTACACCTTC. Its translation is CASSYDGALGGYTF.

The chain recombines TRBV4-3 with TRBJ1-4, with TRBD1 as a possible D gene (6 bases). This CDR3 has 13 residues. CDR1 and CDR2 (germline): LGHNA, YSLEER. V was shortened by 0 bases and J by 8 bases, with 7 bases between the two germline ends. This CDR3 is CASSQERGEKLFF. CDR3 in DNA: TGCGCCAGCAGCCAAGAGAGGGGGGAAAAACTGTTTTTT.

This rearrangement joins TRBV2 to TRBJ2-7; D is unresolved. The V and J ends lost 0 bases and 0 bases respectively, with 6 bases between them. This CDR3 has 14 amino acids. Germline V gene sequence: CDR1 SNHLY, CDR2 FYNNEI. CDR3 coding DNA: TGTGCCAGCAGTGAAGCGCACAGCTCCTACGAGCAGTACTTC. Amino acids: CASSEAHSSYEQYF.